The clone carrying this T cell receptor (beta chain) occurred once. As yet, its antigen is unknown. A read error may account for a junction end that differs from germline. The record originates from a study of tumor and adjacent non-tumor tissue in lung cancer. Study information: Aged roughly 30 to 76 years, patients included 10 men and 5 women with stage I to III disease. Samples averaged about 4.17 million productive TCRbeta reads each.

Three rounds of nested PCR, following a modified ARM-PCR protocol, produced the TCRbeta library. TCRdb recomputed calls from the multiplex PCR reads with MiXCR, one row per CDR3 protein. The sample contains 85,000 to 100,000 distinct CDR3 sequences, roughly 70% of which appear only once. The germline gives CDR1 LGHNA, CDR2 YNFKEQ. The CDR3 has 14 residues. The template was RNA from unsorted bulk tissue. Overall study results and limits: Tumor repertoires had a smaller top 100 clone share than normal lung. Significantly higher TCR diversity was found in tumor than normal lung.

This receptor was obtained from a man in his 60s with non-small cell lung cancer. Material: lung tumor tissue. The rearrangement joins TRBV4-2 to TRBJ1-2; D possibly corresponds to TRBD1 (6 bases). CDR3 DNA sequence: TGTGTCAGCAGCCTGAACCGGGACAACTATGTCTACACCTTC. Translating gives CVSSLNRDNYVYTF.